The source of this TCR beta chain is a study of blood T cell repertoires in COVID-19 (dated by TCRdb to 2018 to 2020). A note on the overall study: Samples covering the acute and convalescent phases of COVID-19 were provided by collaborators in the United States, Italy and Spain. The material from the prospective study consisted of cDNA or gDNA derived from T cells, B-cell-depleted T cells, or PBMCs. The dataset comprised deeply sampled blood TCRbeta repertoires from subjects exposed to, actively infected with, or recovered from COVID-19. The repertoires were released in a freely available public database intended as a resource for research on the immune response to SARS-CoV-2. Samples came from the ongoing ImmuneRACE study (first 160 participants) plus 1,254 subjects from 6 global collaborators. The sample metadata nearly always contained a de-identified subject ID, COVID-19 status, age in years and sex. Where available, HLA class I and class II types were obtained from metadata supplied by the sample provider rather than from assay-based typing.

Remarks on this clone: Its recognized antigen is unknown. No per-base quality is available; no much larger clone lies one base away.

The immunoSEQ Assay, a bias-controlled multiplex PCR, was used to amplify TCRbeta CDR3 regions from genomic DNA. As for the authors' bioinformatics: The number of nucleated cells in each sample was estimated by amplification of reference gene primers within the assay. Sequence reads were collapsed and filtered to measure the absolute abundance of every unique TCRbeta CDR3 rearrangement. For each sample, productive Simpson clonality was calculated as the square root of Simpson's diversity index over productive rearrangements. TCRdb retrieved this table from immuneACCESS and kept in-frame rearrangements only. Not all clones are present; in checked studies, unresolved V genes account for under half, and no reason is known for the remainder. V, J and clone size derive from that table, while D and trimming were established from the DNA sequence. This sample holds roughly 100,000 clones; over 75% were observed only once. The ten largest clones capture 15% to 20% of the sample.

Each collaborating institution followed its own protocols to collect whole blood in K2EDTA tubes. For TCRbeta analysis, collaborators shipped samples in one of three forms: frozen whole blood, isolated PBMCs, or DNA extracted from either of those sample types. Study-level results and caveats: The amount of clinical and demographic metadata varied by source and participant and was provided uncurated.

From the cysteine through the phenylalanine, the CDR3 covers 14 amino acids. Only CDR3 DNA remains: 42 bases, in frame from the first base. CDR1 is given as KGHSH and CDR2 as LQKENI, both from the germline V gene. At the junction V is shortened by 0 bases and J by 0 bases, with 4 bases in between. Recombination linked TRBV18 to TRBJ2-3; the D segment cannot be called with confidence. The specimen sequenced was peripheral blood. This TCR was sampled from a woman aged 80 or over with active or convalescent COVID-19. The sequenced DNA is TGTGCCAGCTCACCACCTAGAAGCACAGATACGCAGTATTTT. It translates to CASSPPRSTDTQYF.